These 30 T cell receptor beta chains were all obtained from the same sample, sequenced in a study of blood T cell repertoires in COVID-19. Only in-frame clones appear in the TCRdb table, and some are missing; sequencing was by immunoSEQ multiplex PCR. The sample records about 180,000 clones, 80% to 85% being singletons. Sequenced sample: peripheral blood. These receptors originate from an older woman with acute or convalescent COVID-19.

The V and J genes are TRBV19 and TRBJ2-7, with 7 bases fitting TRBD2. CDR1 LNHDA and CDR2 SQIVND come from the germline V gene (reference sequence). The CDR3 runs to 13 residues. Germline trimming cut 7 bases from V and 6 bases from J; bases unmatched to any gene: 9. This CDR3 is CASIGRGYSEQYF. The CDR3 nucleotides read TGTGCCAGTATAGGGAGGGGATACTCCGAGCAGTACTTC. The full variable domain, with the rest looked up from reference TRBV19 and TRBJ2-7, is DGGITQSPKYLFRKEGQNVTLSCEQNLNHDAMYWYRQDPGQGLRLIYYSQIVNDFQKGDIAEGYSVSREKKESFPLTVTSAQKNPTAFYLCASIGRGYSEQYFGPGTRLTVT.

The CDR3 here is CASSKTWGRGQDGYTF. The CDR3 region has the DNA TGTGCCAGCAGCAAAACCTGGGGCAGGGGGCAAGATGGCTACACCTTC. V and J are TRBV5-6 and TRBJ1-2, with 8 bases aligning to TRBD1. Trimming cost V 4 bases and J 6 bases; bases outside gene matches: 14. There are 16 residues in the CDR3. The V gene's germline CDR1 is SGHDT and CDR2 YYEEEE.

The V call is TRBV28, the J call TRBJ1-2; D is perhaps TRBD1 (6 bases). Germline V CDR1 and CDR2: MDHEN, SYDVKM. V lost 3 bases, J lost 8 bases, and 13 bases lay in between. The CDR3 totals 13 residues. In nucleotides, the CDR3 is TGTGCCAGCAGTTTGTACCACAGGGAAGGCTACACCTTC. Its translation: CASSLYHREGYTF.

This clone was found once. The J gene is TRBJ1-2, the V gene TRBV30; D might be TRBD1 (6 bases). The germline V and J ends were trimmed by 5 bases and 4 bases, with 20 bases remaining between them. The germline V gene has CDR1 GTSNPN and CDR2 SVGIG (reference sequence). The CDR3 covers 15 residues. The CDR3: CAWGNRVDWIYGYTF. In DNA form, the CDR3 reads TGTGCCTGGGGGAACAGGGTGGATTGGATCTATGGCTACACCTTC.

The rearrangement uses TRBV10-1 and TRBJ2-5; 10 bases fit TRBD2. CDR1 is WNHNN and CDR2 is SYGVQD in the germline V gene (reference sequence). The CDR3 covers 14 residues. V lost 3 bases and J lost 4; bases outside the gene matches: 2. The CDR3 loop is CASSERLAGETQYF. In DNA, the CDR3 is TGCGCCAGCAGTGAAAGACTAGCGGGAGAGACCCAGTACTTC.

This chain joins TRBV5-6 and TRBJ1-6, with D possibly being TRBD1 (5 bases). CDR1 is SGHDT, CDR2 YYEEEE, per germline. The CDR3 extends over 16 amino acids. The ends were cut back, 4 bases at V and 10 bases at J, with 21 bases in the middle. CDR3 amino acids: CASSASTGREGSPLHF. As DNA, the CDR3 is TGTGCCAGCAGCGCCTCAACTGGCAGGGAAGGCTCACCCCTCCACTTT.

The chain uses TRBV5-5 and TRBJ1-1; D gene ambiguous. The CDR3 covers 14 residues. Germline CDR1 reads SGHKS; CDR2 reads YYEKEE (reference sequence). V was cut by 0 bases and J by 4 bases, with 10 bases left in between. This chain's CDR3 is CASSLAGRGTEAFF. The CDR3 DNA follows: TGTGCCAGCAGCTTGGCCGGACGGGGCACTGAAGCTTTCTTT.

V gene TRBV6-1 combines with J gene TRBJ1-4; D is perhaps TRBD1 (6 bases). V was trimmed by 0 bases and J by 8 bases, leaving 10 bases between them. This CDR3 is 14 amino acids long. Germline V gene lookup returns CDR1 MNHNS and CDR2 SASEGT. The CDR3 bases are TGTGCCAGCAGTGAAGCAGGGGGAGGGGAAAAACTGTTTTTT. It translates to CASSEAGGGEKLFF.

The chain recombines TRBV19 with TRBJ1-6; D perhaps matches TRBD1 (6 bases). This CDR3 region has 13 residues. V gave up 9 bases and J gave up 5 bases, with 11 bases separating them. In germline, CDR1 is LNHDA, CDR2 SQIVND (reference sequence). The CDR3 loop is CASNRAHNSPLHF. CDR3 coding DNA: TGTGCCAGCAACAGGGCCCATAATTCACCCCTCCACTTT.

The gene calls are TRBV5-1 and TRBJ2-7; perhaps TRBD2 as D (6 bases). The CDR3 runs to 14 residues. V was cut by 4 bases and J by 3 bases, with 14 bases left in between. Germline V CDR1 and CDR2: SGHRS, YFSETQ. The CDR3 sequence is CASSRMGTDYEQYF. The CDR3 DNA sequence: TGCGCCAGCAGCCGGATGGGGACTGACTACGAGCAGTACTTC.

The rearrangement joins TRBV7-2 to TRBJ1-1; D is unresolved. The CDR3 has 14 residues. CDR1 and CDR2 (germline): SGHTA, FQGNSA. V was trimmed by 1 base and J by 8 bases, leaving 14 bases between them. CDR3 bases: TGTGCCAGCAGCTTAGAAAGGGCTAGCTTCGAAGCTTTCTTT. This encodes CASSLERASFEAFF. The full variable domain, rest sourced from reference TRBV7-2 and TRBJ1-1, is GAGVSQSPSNKVTEKGKDVELRCDPISGHTALYWYRQSLGQGLEFLIYFQGNSAPDKSGLPSDRFSAERTGGSVSTLTIQRTQQEDSAVYLCASSLERASFEAFFGQGTRLTVV.

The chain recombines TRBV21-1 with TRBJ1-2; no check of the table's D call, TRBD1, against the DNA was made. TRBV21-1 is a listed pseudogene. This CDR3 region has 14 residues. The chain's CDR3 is CASRLSGTGDGYTF. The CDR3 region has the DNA TGTGCCAGCAGACTGTCCGGGACAGGGGATGGCTACACCTTC.

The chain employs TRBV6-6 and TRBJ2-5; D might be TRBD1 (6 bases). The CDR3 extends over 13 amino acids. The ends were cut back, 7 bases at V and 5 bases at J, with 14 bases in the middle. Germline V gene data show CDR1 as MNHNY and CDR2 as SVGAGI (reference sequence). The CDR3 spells CASTHRVRETQYF. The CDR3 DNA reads TGTGCCAGCACCCACAGGGTGCGGGAGACCCAGTACTTC.

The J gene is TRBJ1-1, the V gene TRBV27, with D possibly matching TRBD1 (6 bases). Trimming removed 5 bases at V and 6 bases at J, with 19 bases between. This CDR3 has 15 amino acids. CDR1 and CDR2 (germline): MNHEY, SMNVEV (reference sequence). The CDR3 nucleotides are TGTGCCAGCAGTCCTACGGTAATCAGGGGTTCTGAAGCTTTCTTT. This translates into CASSPTVIRGSEAFF.

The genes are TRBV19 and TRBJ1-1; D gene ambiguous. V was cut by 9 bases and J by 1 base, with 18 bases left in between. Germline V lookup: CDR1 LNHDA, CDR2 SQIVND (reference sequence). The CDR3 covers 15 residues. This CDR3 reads CARPTSGTENTEAFF. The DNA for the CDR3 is TGTGCCAGACCTACATCGGGTACGGAGAACACTGAAGCTTTCTTT. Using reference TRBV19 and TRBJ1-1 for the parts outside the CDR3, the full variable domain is DGGITQSPKYLFRKEGQNVTLSCEQNLNHDAMYWYRQDPGQGLRLIYYSQIVNDFQKGDIAEGYSVSREKKESFPLTVTSAQKNPTAFYLCARPTSGTENTEAFFGQGTRLTVV.

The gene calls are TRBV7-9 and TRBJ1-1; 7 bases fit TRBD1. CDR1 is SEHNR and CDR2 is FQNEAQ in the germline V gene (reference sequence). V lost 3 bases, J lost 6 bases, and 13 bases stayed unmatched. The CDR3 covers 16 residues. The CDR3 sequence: CASSFQFGRGKAEAFF. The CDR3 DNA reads TGTGCCAGCAGCTTTCAGTTCGGCAGGGGGAAGGCTGAAGCTTTCTTT.

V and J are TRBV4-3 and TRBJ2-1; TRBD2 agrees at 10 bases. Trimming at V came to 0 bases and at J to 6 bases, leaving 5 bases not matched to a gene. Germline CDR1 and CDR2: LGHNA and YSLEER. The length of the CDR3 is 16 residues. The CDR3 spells CASSQDWLAGGNEQFF. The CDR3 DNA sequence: TGCGCCAGCAGCCAAGATTGGTTAGCGGGAGGCAATGAGCAGTTCTTC.

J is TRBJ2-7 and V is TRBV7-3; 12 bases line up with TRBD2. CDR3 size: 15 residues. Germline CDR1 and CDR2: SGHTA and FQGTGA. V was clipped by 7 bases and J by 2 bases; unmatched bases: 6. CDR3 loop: CASILAGGDPYEQYF. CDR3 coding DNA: TGTGCCAGCATCCTAGCGGGGGGGGACCCCTACGAGCAGTACTTC.

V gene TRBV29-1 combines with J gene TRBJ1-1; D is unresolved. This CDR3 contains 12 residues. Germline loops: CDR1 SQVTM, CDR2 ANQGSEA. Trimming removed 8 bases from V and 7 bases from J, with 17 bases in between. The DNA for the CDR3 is TGCAGCAGCCACAGAGGGTACGGTGAAGCTTTCTTT. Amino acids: CSSHRGYGEAFF.

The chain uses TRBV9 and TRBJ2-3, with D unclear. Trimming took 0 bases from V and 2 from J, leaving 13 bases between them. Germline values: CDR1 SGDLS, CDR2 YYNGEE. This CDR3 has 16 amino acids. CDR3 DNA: TGTGCCAGCAGCGTAGGACGGAGACTTAACACAGATACGCAGTATTTT. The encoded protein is CASSVGRRLNTDTQYF.

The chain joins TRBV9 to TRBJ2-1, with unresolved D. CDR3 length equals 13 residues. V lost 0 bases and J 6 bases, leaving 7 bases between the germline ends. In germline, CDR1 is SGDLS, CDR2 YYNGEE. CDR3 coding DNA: TGTGCCAGCAGCGTAGGCGTGCTCAATGAGCAGTTCTTC. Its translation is CASSVGVLNEQFF.

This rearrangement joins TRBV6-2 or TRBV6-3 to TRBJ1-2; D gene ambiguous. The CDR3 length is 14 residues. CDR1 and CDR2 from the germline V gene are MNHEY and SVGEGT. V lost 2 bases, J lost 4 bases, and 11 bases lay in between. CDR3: CASSYGQLGYGYTF. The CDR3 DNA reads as TGTGCCAGCAGTTACGGGCAGCTCGGCTATGGCTACACCTTC.

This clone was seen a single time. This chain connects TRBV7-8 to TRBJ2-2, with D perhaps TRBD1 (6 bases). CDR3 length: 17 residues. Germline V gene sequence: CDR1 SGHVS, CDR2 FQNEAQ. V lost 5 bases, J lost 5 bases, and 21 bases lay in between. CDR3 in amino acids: CASSPRQAQMGTGELFF. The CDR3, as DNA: TGTGCCAGCAGCCCCCGACAGGCCCAAATGGGTACCGGGGAGCTGTTTTTT.

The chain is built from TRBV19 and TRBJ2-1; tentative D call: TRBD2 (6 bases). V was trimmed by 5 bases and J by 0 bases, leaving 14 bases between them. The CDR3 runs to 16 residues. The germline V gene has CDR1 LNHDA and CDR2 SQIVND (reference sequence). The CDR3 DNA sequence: TGTGCCAGTAGTGTCCACACCGGGGGCTCCTACAATGAGCAGTTCTTC. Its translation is CASSVHTGGSYNEQFF.

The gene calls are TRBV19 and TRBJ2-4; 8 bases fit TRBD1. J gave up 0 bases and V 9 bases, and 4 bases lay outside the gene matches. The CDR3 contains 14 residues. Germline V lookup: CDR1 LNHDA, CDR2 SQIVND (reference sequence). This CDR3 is CARWTGLAKNIQYF. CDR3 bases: TGTGCCAGATGGACAGGGCTAGCCAAAAACATTCAGTACTTC.

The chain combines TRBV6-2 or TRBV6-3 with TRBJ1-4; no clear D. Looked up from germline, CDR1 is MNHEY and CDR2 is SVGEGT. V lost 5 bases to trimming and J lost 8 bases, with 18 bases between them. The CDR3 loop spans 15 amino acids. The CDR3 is CASSGLGGRGEKLFF. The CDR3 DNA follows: TGTGCCAGCAGTGGCCTCGGAGGGCGCGGCGAAAAACTGTTTTTT.

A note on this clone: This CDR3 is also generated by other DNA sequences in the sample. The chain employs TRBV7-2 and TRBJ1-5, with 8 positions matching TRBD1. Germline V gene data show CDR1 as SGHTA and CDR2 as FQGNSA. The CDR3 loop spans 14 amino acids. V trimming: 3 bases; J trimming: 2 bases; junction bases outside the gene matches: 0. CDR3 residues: CASSLDRGNQPQHF. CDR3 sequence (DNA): TGTGCCAGCAGCTTGGACAGGGGCAATCAGCCCCAGCATTTT. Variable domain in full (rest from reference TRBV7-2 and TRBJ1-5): GAGVSQSPSNKVTEKGKDVELRCDPISGHTALYWYRQSLGQGLEFLIYFQGNSAPDKSGLPSDRFSAERTGGSVSTLTIQRTQQEDSAVYLCASSLDRGNQPQHFGDGTRLSIL.

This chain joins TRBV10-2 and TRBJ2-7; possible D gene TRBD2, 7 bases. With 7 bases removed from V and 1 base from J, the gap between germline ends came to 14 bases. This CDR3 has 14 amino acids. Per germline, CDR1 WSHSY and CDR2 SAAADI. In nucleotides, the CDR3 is TGCGCCAGCAAGGGGGAGGGCCTGTCCTACGAGCAGTACTTC. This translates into CASKGEGLSYEQYF.

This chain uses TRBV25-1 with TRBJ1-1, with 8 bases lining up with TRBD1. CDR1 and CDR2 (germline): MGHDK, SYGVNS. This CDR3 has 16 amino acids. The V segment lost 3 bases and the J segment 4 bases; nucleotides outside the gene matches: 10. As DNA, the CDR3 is TGTGCCAGCAGTGAGCGGACAGGGACGGTGGCCACTGAAGCTTTCTTT. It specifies CASSERTGTVATEAFF.

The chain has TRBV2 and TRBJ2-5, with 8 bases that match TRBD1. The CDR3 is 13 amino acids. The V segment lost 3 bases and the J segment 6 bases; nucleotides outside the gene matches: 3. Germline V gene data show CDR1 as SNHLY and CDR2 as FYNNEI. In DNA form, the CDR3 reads TGTGCCAGCAGTGAGGACAGGGTGAAGACCCAGTACTTC. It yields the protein CASSEDRVKTQYF.